This T cell receptor (beta chain) was documented in a study of prognosis after radiotherapy for stage I lung cancer. On the study more broadly: Deemed medically inoperable were all patients with non-small cell lung cancer.

Whole-study results and caveats: Reportedly, patients with and without metastases differed in TRBV and TRBJ gene usage.

This CDR3 region has 14 residues. Of note for this clonotype: The antigen is unknown. Mismatch with germline at one junction end may stem from a read error.

Two separate time points each saw a draw of 4.5 to 7.5 milliliters of peripheral blood. Two-round multiplex PCR on genomic DNA was the method by which TCR beta CDR3 was amplified. The use of primers specific to each TRBV and TRBJ gene characterized first-round PCR. One entry per CDR3 protein, called by TCRdb with MiXCR from the multiplex PCR reads. The sample contains approximately 22,000 distinct CDR3 sequences, 35% to 45% of which appear only once. This chain joins TRBV12-3 or TRBV12-4 and TRBJ2-2, with D hard to call. The TCR comes from a donor aged 50 or older with non-small cell lung cancer. Material: PBMCs, obtained before or after stereotactic body radiation therapy (not recorded which). CDR3 DNA: TGTGCCAGCAGTTTTACTTTGAACACCTGGGAGCTGTTTTTT. Its translation is CASSFTLNTWELFF.